A selection of T cell receptor beta chains follows, all from one sample in a study of T-cell memory formation after mild COVID-19. Via MiXCR, TCRdb re-called the 5' RACE reads, giving one row per CDR3 protein. The sample shows 450,000 or so distinct CDR3 sequences, around 25% of them seen only once. The sample was PBMCs or a T cell subset sorted from them (not recorded which). The receptors shown here come from an adult woman who had mild COVID-19 (a few samples of this study predate the infection). Cell type and time point are not known. Both conserved end residues are part of each CDR3. Each record gives: V gene, clone size, J gene, D gene, CDR3 protein, CDR3 DNA. D genes are given only for firm matches. Where a row states a size, it is once, few, many or the class of an expanded clone; other rows omit it.

v_call: TRBV9
clone_size: -
j_call: TRBJ2-3
d_call: TRBD1
cdr3_aa: CASSVGDSGQYYF
cdr3_nt: TGTGCCAGCAGCGTAGGAGATTCGGGACAGTACTATTTT

v_call: TRBV20-1
clone_size: few
j_call: TRBJ2-7
d_call: TRBD2
cdr3_aa: CSATRTSGRAYEQYF
cdr3_nt: TGCAGTGCTACCCGGACTAGCGGGAGGGCCTACGAGCAGTACTTC

v_call: TRBV6-2/TRBV6-3
clone_size: few
j_call: TRBJ1-5
d_call: -
cdr3_aa: CASSYFPQPQHF
cdr3_nt: TGTGCCAGCAGTTACTTTCCCCAGCCCCAGCATTTT

v_call: TRBV4-3
clone_size: -
j_call: TRBJ2-7
d_call: -
cdr3_aa: CASSQSTGWKPYEQYF
cdr3_nt: TGCGCCAGCAGCCAATCTACGGGGTGGAAGCCCTACGAGCAGTACTTC

v_call: TRBV11-2
clone_size: -
j_call: TRBJ2-3
d_call: -
cdr3_aa: CASSSPWTSTDTQYF
cdr3_nt: TGTGCCAGCAGCTCCCCTTGGACTAGCACAGATACGCAGTATTTT

v_call: TRBV5-1
clone_size: -
j_call: TRBJ2-7
d_call: -
cdr3_aa: CASSLAQGGTYEQYF
cdr3_nt: TGCGCCAGCAGCTTGGCCCAGGGTGGGACCTACGAGCAGTACTTC

v_call: TRBV5-4
clone_size: few
j_call: TRBJ2-2
d_call: -
cdr3_aa: CASSLGVRGGATGELFF
cdr3_nt: TGTGCCAGCAGCTTGGGTGTCCGTGGGGGCGCGACCGGGGAGCTGTTTTTT

v_call: TRBV2
clone_size: -
j_call: TRBJ2-3
d_call: TRBD2
cdr3_aa: CASSEALLAGFTDTQYF
cdr3_nt: TGTGCCAGCAGTGAAGCGCTTCTAGCGGGGTTCACAGATACGCAGTATTTT

v_call: TRBV20-1
clone_size: -
j_call: TRBJ1-6
d_call: -
cdr3_aa: CSAEDLGRSYNSPLHF
cdr3_nt: TGCAGTGCAGAGGACCTGGGCCGCTCCTATAATTCACCCCTCCACTTT

v_call: TRBV7-6
clone_size: -
j_call: TRBJ1-1
d_call: -
cdr3_aa: CASSSGAFF
cdr3_nt: TGTGCCAGCAGCAGCGGGGCTTTCTTT

v_call: TRBV6-5
clone_size: -
j_call: TRBJ2-7
d_call: TRBD2
cdr3_aa: CASSHQLAGGPGQYF
cdr3_nt: TGTGCCAGCAGTCACCAACTAGCGGGAGGGCCGGGGCAGTACTTC

v_call: TRBV30
clone_size: -
j_call: TRBJ1-1
d_call: -
cdr3_aa: CAWSPGPDLSAFF
cdr3_nt: TGTGCCTGGTCTCCGGGACCAGATCTTTCAGCTTTCTTT

v_call: TRBV27
clone_size: -
j_call: TRBJ2-2
d_call: TRBD2
cdr3_aa: CAGTGLAASGELFF
cdr3_nt: TGTGCCGGGACGGGACTAGCTGCTTCCGGGGAGCTGTTTTTT

v_call: TRBV20-1
clone_size: few
j_call: TRBJ1-5
d_call: -
cdr3_aa: CSASRGPANQPQHF
cdr3_nt: TGCAGTGCTAGCCGAGGTCCCGCAAATCAGCCCCAGCATTTT

v_call: TRBV5-6
clone_size: few
j_call: TRBJ1-5
d_call: -
cdr3_aa: CASSLQGRVRNQPQHF
cdr3_nt: TGTGCCAGCAGCTTGCAGGGCAGGGTTCGCAATCAGCCCCAGCATTTT

v_call: TRBV12-3/TRBV12-4
clone_size: -
j_call: TRBJ2-3
d_call: TRBD2
cdr3_aa: CASSRKYGTSGSGSTDTQYF
cdr3_nt: TGTGCCAGCAGTCGAAAGTACGGGACTAGCGGGAGTGGGAGCACAGATACGCAGTATTTT

v_call: TRBV12-3/TRBV12-4
clone_size: few
j_call: TRBJ2-3
d_call: TRBD2
cdr3_aa: CASSFVGTSADTQYF
cdr3_nt: TGTGCCAGCAGTTTTGTTGGGACTAGTGCAGATACGCAGTATTTT

v_call: TRBV9
clone_size: -
j_call: TRBJ2-7
d_call: -
cdr3_aa: CASSVSPGLVYEQYF
cdr3_nt: TGTGCCAGCAGCGTAAGTCCCGGGTTGGTATACGAGCAGTACTTC

v_call: TRBV6-4
clone_size: once
j_call: TRBJ2-5
d_call: TRBD2
cdr3_aa: CASSDSRGLDSSQETQYF
cdr3_nt: TGTGCCAGCAGTGACTCGAGAGGACTAGACTCCTCTCAAGAGACCCAGTACTTC

v_call: TRBV7-9
clone_size: -
j_call: TRBJ2-2
d_call: TRBD1
cdr3_aa: CASSSGTGESTGELFF
cdr3_nt: TGTGCCAGCAGCTCCGGGACAGGGGAGAGCACCGGGGAGCTGTTTTTT

v_call: TRBV3-1
clone_size: few
j_call: TRBJ1-1
d_call: TRBD1
cdr3_aa: CASSQGNRGAFF
cdr3_nt: TGTGCCAGCAGCCAAGGTAACAGGGGAGCTTTCTTT

v_call: TRBV3-1
clone_size: -
j_call: TRBJ2-1
d_call: TRBD1
cdr3_aa: CASSPPRTGFNEQFF
cdr3_nt: TGTGCCAGCAGCCCTCCAAGGACAGGGTTTAATGAGCAGTTCTTC

v_call: TRBV7-6
clone_size: -
j_call: TRBJ1-1
d_call: -
cdr3_aa: CASSFSVGNTEAFF
cdr3_nt: TGTGCCAGCAGCTTTTCGGTCGGGAACACTGAAGCTTTCTTT

v_call: TRBV4-1
clone_size: -
j_call: TRBJ1-1
d_call: -
cdr3_aa: CASSQTRGGAEAFF
cdr3_nt: TGCGCCAGCAGCCAAACCCGGGGGGGCGCTGAAGCTTTCTTT

v_call: TRBV7-9
clone_size: many
j_call: TRBJ2-1
d_call: -
cdr3_aa: CASSFFESSNEQFF
cdr3_nt: TGTGCCAGCAGCTTCTTCGAGTCATCCAATGAGCAGTTCTTC

v_call: TRBV27
clone_size: -
j_call: TRBJ1-2
d_call: -
cdr3_aa: CASSPYHRPGGYTF
cdr3_nt: TGTGCCAGCAGTCCCTACCACAGGCCCGGAGGCTACACCTTC

v_call: TRBV7-9
clone_size: -
j_call: TRBJ2-2
d_call: TRBD2
cdr3_aa: CASSLKAGLNTGELFF
cdr3_nt: TGTGCCAGCAGCTTAAAAGCGGGACTTAACACCGGGGAGCTGTTTTTT

v_call: TRBV12-3/TRBV12-4
clone_size: few
j_call: TRBJ1-3
d_call: -
cdr3_aa: CASSLNPGNTIYF
cdr3_nt: TGTGCCAGCAGTTTGAACCCTGGAAACACCATATATTTT

v_call: TRBV19
clone_size: -
j_call: TRBJ2-7
d_call: TRBD2
cdr3_aa: CASSSWVAGVRSYEQYF
cdr3_nt: TGTGCCAGTAGTTCGTGGGTAGCGGGAGTGCGTTCCTACGAGCAGTACTTC

v_call: TRBV7-3
clone_size: few
j_call: TRBJ2-7
d_call: -
cdr3_aa: CASSLENEDGTYEQYF
cdr3_nt: TGTGCCAGCAGCTTAGAGAATGAGGACGGCACCTACGAGCAGTACTTC

v_call: TRBV2
clone_size: -
j_call: TRBJ2-1
d_call: TRBD2
cdr3_aa: CASSGLGLTINEQFF
cdr3_nt: TGTGCCAGCAGTGGTCTGGGACTAACGATCAATGAGCAGTTCTTC

v_call: TRBV29-1
clone_size: few
j_call: TRBJ2-1
d_call: TRBD2
cdr3_aa: CSVSLAGHNEQFF
cdr3_nt: TGCAGCGTCTCCCTAGCGGGGCACAATGAGCAGTTCTTC

v_call: TRBV20-1
clone_size: -
j_call: TRBJ2-1
d_call: -
cdr3_aa: CSARSDENNEQFF
cdr3_nt: TGCAGTGCTAGGTCGGACGAAAACAATGAGCAGTTCTTC

v_call: TRBV2
clone_size: -
j_call: TRBJ1-1
d_call: TRBD1
cdr3_aa: CASTRQGGAEAFF
cdr3_nt: TGTGCCAGCACCCGACAGGGAGGAGCTGAAGCTTTCTTT

v_call: TRBV12-3/TRBV12-4
clone_size: -
j_call: TRBJ1-2
d_call: -
cdr3_aa: CASSLNINYGYTF
cdr3_nt: TGTGCCAGCAGTTTAAACATCAACTATGGCTACACCTTC

v_call: TRBV5-1
clone_size: few
j_call: TRBJ2-3
d_call: TRBD2
cdr3_aa: CASSLAGTSGRATDTQYF
cdr3_nt: TGCGCCAGCAGCTTGGCCGGGACTAGCGGGAGGGCGACAGATACGCAGTATTTT

v_call: TRBV25-1
clone_size: -
j_call: TRBJ2-3
d_call: -
cdr3_aa: CASSEYYSRGTDTQYF
cdr3_nt: TGTGCCAGCAGTGAATATTACTCCAGAGGCACAGATACGCAGTATTTT

v_call: TRBV7-6
clone_size: -
j_call: TRBJ2-7
d_call: -
cdr3_aa: CASSSQGGSYEQYF
cdr3_nt: TGTGCCAGCAGTTCTCAGGGGGGTTCCTACGAGCAGTACTTC

v_call: TRBV3-1
clone_size: many
j_call: TRBJ2-7
d_call: -
cdr3_aa: CASSHSYEQYF
cdr3_nt: TGTGCCAGCAGCCACTCCTACGAGCAGTACTTC

v_call: TRBV7-6
clone_size: -
j_call: TRBJ2-7
d_call: TRBD1
cdr3_aa: CASSPTGGASDEQYF
cdr3_nt: TGTGCCAGCAGCCCGACAGGGGGCGCTTCCGACGAGCAGTACTTC

v_call: TRBV5-1
clone_size: -
j_call: TRBJ2-3
d_call: -
cdr3_aa: CASSLRLLGTDTQYF
cdr3_nt: TGCGCCAGCAGCTTGCGGCTTCTGGGCACAGATACGCAGTATTTT

v_call: TRBV9
clone_size: few
j_call: TRBJ2-2
d_call: TRBD2
cdr3_aa: CASSPGTSSSGELFF
cdr3_nt: TGTGCCAGCAGCCCAGGGACTAGTAGCTCCGGGGAGCTGTTTTTT

v_call: TRBV5-4
clone_size: few
j_call: TRBJ2-1
d_call: TRBD2
cdr3_aa: CASRVAGGLSYNEQFF
cdr3_nt: TGTGCCAGCAGGGTAGCGGGGGGTCTATCATACAATGAGCAGTTCTTC

v_call: TRBV7-2
clone_size: once
j_call: TRBJ2-3
d_call: -
cdr3_aa: CASRSDSTVGTDTQYF
cdr3_nt: TGTGCCAGCAGATCAGACTCCACGGTCGGCACAGATACGCAGTATTTT

v_call: TRBV4-3
clone_size: -
j_call: TRBJ2-1
d_call: TRBD2
cdr3_aa: CASSQSALREGNNEQFF
cdr3_nt: TGCGCCAGCAGCCAGAGCGCTTTGCGGGAGGGAAACAATGAGCAGTTCTTC

v_call: TRBV5-1
clone_size: -
j_call: TRBJ2-7
d_call: -
cdr3_aa: CASSLAAGARGEQYF
cdr3_nt: TGCGCCAGCAGCTTGGCCGCAGGGGCGAGGGGCGAGCAGTACTTC

v_call: TRBV5-1
clone_size: few
j_call: TRBJ2-7
d_call: TRBD2
cdr3_aa: CASSLGHPGGYEQYF
cdr3_nt: TGCGCCAGCAGCTTGGGACATCCGGGAGGATACGAGCAGTACTTC

v_call: TRBV18
clone_size: many
j_call: TRBJ2-7
d_call: TRBD2
cdr3_aa: CASSLLENSGRAGSHEQYF
cdr3_nt: TGTGCCAGCTCACTTCTTGAGAATAGCGGGAGGGCCGGGAGCCACGAGCAGTACTTC

v_call: TRBV4-2
clone_size: -
j_call: TRBJ1-2
d_call: -
cdr3_aa: CASSQDPDRPMVYGYTF
cdr3_nt: TGTGCCAGCAGCCAAGATCCCGACAGGCCAATGGTCTATGGCTACACCTTC

v_call: TRBV18
clone_size: -
j_call: TRBJ1-1
d_call: -
cdr3_aa: CASSPAQGNTEAFF
cdr3_nt: TGTGCCAGCTCACCAGCTCAGGGGAACACTGAAGCTTTCTTT

v_call: TRBV20-1
clone_size: -
j_call: TRBJ1-2
d_call: -
cdr3_aa: CSARDGRDVEGYTF
cdr3_nt: TGCAGTGCTAGAGATGGCAGGGATGTTGAAGGCTACACCTTC

v_call: TRBV20-1
clone_size: -
j_call: TRBJ1-2
d_call: TRBD1
cdr3_aa: CSAWGQGYYGYTF
cdr3_nt: TGCAGTGCATGGGGACAGGGGTACTATGGCTACACCTTC

v_call: TRBV5-1
clone_size: few
j_call: TRBJ2-3
d_call: TRBD1
cdr3_aa: CASSRGTGGADTQYF
cdr3_nt: TGCGCCAGCAGCCGGGGGACAGGGGGCGCAGATACGCAGTATTTT

v_call: TRBV4-2
clone_size: -
j_call: TRBJ2-3
d_call: -
cdr3_aa: CASSQRENTGATTDTQYF
cdr3_nt: TGTGCCAGCAGCCAAAGGGAAAACACAGGTGCCACCACAGATACGCAGTATTTT